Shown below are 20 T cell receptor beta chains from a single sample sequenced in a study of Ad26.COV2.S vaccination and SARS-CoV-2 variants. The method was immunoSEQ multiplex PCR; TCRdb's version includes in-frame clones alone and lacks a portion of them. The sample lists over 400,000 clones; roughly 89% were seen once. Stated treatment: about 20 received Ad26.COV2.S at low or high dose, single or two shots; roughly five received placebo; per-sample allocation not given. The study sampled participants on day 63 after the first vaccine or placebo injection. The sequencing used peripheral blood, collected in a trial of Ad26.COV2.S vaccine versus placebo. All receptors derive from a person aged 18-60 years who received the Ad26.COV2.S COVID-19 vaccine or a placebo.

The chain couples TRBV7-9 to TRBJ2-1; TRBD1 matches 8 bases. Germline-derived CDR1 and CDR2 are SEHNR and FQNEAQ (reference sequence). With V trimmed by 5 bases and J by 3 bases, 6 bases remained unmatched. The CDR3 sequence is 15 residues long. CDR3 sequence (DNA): TGTGCCAGCAGCAGTACAGGGGGAGTCTACAATGAGCAGTTCTTC. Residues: CASSSTGGVYNEQFF.

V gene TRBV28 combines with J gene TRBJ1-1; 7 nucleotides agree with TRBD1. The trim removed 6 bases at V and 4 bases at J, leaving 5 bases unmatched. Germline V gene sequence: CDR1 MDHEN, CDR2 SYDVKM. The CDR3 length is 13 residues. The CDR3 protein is CASSYAGGTEAFF. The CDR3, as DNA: TGTGCCAGCAGCTACGCAGGGGGCACTGAAGCTTTCTTT.

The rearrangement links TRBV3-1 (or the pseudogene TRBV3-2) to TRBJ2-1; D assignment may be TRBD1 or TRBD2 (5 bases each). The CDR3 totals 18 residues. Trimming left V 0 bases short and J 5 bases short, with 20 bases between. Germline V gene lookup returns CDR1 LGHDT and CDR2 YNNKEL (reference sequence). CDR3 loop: CASSQEGGHTEGNNEQFF. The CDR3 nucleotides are TGTGCCAGCAGCCAAGAGGGCGGACATACCGAGGGCAACAATGAGCAGTTCTTC.

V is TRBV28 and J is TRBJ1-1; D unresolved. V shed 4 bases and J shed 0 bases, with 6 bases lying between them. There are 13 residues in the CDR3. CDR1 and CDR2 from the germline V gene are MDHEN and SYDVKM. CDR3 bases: TGTGCCAGCAGTTCTGTCATGAACACTGAAGCTTTCTTT. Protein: CASSSVMNTEAFF.

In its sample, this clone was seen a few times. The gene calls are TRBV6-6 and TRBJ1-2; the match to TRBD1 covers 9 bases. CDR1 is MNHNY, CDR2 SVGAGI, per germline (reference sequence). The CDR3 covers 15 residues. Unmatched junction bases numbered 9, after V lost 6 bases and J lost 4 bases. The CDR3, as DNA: TGTGCCAGCAGCTCCCGGGACAGGGCTCCCTATGGCTACACCTTC. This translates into CASSSRDRAPYGYTF.

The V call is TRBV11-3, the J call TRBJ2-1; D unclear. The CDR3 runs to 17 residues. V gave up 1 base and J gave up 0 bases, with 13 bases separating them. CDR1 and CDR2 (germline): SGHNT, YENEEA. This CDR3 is CASSLGLVLGSYNEQFF. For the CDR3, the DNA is TGTGCCAGCAGCTTAGGTTTAGTTTTGGGCTCCTACAATGAGCAGTTCTTC.

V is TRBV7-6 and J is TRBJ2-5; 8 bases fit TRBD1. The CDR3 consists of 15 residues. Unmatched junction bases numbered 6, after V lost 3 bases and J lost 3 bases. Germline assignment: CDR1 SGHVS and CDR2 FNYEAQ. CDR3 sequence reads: CASSLSDRDKETQYF. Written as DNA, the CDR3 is TGTGCCAGCAGCTTGTCGGACAGGGATAAAGAGACCCAGTACTTC. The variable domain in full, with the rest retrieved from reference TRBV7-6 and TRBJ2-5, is GAGVSQSPRYKVTKRGQDVALRCDPISGHVSLYWYRQALGQGPEFLTYFNYEAQQDKSGLPNDRFSAERPEGSISTLTIQRTEQRDSAMYRCASSLSDRDKETQYFGPGTRLLVL.

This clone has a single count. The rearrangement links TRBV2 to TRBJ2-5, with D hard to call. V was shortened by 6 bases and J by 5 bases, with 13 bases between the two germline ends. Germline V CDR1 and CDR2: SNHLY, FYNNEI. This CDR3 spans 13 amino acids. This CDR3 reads CASSGYSEETQYF. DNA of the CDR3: TGTGCCAGCAGCGGGTACAGCGAGGAGACCCAGTACTTC.

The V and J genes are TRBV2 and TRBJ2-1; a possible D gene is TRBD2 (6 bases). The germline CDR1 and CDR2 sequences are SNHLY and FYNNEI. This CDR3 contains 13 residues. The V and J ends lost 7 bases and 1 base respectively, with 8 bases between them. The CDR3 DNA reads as TGTGCCAGCACGGCGGGGTCCTACAATGAGCAGTTCTTC. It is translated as CASTAGSYNEQFF. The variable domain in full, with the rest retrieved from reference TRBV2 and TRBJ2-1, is EPEVTQTPSHQVTQMGQEVILRCVPISNHLYFYWYRQILGQKVEFLVSFYNNEISEKSEIFDDQFSVERPDGSNFTLKIRSTKLEDSAMYFCASTAGSYNEQFFGPGTRLTVL.

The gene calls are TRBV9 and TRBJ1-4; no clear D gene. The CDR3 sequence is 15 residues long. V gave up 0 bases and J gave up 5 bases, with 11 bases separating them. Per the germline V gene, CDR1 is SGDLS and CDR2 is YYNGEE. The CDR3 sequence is CASSVAPSPNEKLFF. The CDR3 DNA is TGTGCCAGCAGCGTAGCGCCTTCACCCAATGAAAAACTGTTTTTT.

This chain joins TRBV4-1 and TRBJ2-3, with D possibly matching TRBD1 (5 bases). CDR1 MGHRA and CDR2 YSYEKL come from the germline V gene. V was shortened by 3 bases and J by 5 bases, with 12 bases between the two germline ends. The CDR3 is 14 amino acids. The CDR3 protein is CASSHPRVGDTQYF. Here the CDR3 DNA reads TGCGCCAGCAGCCACCCCAGGGTAGGAGATACGCAGTATTTT.

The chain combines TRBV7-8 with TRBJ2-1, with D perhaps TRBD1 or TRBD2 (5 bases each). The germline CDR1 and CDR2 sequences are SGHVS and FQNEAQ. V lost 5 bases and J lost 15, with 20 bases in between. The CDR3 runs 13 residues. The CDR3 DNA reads TGTGCCAGCAGCCCACGGGTGGGGGACCACCGGTTCTTC. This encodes CASSPRVGDHRFF.

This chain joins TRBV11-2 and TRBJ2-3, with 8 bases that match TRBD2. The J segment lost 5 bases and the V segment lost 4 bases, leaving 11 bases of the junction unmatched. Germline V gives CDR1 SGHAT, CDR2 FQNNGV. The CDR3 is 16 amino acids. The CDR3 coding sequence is TGTGCCAGCAGCTCAGGACTAGCCCCCATCGGAGATACGCAGTATTTT. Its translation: CASSSGLAPIGDTQYF.

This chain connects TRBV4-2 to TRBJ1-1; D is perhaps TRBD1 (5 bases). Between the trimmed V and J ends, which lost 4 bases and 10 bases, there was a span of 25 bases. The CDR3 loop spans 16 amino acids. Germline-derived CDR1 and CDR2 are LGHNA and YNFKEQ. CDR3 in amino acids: CASSPPGADLLRRAFF. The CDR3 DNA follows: TGTGCCAGCAGCCCCCCCGGGGCAGATCTCCTTAGACGAGCTTTCTTT.

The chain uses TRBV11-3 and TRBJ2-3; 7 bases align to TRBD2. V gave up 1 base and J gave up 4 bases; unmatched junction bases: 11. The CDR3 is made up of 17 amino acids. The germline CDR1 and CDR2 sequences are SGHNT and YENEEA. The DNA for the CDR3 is TGTGCCAGCAGCTTAGGGAAGGTCCGACGGGGGGCAGATACGCAGTATTTT. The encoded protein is CASSLGKVRRGADTQYF.

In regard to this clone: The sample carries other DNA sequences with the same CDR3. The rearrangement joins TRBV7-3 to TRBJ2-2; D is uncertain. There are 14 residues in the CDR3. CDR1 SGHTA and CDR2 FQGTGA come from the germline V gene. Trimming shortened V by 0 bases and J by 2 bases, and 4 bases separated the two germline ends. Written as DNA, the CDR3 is TGTGCCAGCAGCTTAACAGGAAACACCGGGGAGCTGTTTTTT. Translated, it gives CASSLTGNTGELFF.

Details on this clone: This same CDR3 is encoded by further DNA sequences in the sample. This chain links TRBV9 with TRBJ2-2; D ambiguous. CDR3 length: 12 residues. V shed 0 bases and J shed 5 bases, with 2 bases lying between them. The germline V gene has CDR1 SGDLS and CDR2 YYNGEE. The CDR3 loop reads CASSVGTGELFF. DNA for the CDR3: TGTGCCAGCAGCGTAGGGACCGGGGAGCTGTTTTTT.

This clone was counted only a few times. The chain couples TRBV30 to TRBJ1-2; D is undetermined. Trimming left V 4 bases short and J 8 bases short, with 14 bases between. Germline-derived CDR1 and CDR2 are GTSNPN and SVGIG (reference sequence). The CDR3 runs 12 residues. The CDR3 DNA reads TGTGCCTGGATGACCAGTAGAGAGGGCTACACCTTC. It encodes CAWMTSREGYTF.

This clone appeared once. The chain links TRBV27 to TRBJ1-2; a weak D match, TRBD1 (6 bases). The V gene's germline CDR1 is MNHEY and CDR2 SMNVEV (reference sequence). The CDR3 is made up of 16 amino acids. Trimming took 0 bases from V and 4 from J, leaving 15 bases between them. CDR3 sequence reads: CASSLSITGNVYGYTF. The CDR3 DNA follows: TGTGCCAGCAGTTTATCGATCACAGGGAATGTCTATGGCTACACCTTC.

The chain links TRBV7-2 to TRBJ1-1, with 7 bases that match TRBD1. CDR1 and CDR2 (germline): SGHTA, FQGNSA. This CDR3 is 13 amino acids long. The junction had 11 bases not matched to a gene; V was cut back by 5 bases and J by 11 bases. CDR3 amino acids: CASSADRDRSAFF. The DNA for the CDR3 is TGTGCCAGCAGCGCGGATCGGGACAGATCGGCTTTCTTT.